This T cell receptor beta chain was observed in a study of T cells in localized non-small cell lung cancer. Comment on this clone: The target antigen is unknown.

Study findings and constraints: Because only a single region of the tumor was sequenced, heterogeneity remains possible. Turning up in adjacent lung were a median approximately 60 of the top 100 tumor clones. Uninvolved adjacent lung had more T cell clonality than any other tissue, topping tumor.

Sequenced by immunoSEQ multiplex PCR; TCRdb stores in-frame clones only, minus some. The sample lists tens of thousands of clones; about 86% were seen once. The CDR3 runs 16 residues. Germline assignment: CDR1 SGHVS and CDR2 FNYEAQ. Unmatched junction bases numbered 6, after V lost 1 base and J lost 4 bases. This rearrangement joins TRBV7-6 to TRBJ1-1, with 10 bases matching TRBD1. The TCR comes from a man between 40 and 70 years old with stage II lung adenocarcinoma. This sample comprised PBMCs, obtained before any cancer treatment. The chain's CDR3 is CASSLGQGAGGTEAFF. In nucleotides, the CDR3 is TGTGCCAGCAGCTTAGGACAGGGGGCGGGAGGCACTGAAGCTTTCTTT.